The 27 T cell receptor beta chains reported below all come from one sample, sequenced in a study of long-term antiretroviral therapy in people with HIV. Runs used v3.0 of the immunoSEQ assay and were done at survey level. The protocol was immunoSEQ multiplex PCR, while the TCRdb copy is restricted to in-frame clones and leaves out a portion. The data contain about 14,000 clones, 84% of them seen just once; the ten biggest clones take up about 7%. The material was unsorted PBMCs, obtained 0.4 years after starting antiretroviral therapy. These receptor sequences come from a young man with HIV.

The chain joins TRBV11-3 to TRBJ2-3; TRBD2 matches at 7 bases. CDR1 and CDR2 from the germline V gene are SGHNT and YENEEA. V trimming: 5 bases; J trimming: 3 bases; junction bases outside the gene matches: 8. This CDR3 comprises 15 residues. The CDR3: CASSRQAGSTDTQYF. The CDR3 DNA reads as TGTGCCAGCAGCCGCCAAGCGGGAAGTACAGATACGCAGTATTTT. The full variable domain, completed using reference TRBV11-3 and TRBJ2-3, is EAGVVQSPRYKIIEKKQPVAFWCNPISGHNTLYWYLQNLGQGPELLIRYENEEAVDDSQLPKDRFSAERLKGVDSTLKIQPAELGDSAVYLCASSRQAGSTDTQYFGPGTRLTVL.

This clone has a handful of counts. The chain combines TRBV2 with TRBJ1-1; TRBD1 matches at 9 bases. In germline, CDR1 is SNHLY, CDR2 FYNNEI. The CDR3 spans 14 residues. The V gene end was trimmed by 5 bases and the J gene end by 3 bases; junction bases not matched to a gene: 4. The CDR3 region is CASSPRTGDTEAFF. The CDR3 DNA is TGTGCCAGCAGTCCTCGGACAGGGGACACTGAAGCTTTCTTT.

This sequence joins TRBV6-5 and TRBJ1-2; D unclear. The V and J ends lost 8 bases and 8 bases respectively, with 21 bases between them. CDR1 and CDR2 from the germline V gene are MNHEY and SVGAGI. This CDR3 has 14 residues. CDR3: CASASTGQAMGYTF. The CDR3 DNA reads TGTGCCAGCGCCTCAACCGGGCAGGCTATGGGCTACACCTTC.

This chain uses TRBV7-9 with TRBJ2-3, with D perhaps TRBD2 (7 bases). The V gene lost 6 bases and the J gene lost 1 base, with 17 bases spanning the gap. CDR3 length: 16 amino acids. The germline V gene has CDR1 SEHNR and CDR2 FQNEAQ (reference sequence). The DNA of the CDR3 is TGTGCCAGCAGTCAATGGGGGGGGCGCGGCACAGATACGCAGTATTTT. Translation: CASSQWGGRGTDTQYF.

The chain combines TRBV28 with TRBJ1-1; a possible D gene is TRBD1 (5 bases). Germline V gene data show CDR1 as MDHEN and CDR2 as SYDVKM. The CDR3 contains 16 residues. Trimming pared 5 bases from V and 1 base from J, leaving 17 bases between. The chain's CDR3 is CASSPRQLKENTEAFF. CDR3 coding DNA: TGTGCCAGCAGTCCCCGACAGTTAAAAGAGAACACTGAAGCTTTCTTT.

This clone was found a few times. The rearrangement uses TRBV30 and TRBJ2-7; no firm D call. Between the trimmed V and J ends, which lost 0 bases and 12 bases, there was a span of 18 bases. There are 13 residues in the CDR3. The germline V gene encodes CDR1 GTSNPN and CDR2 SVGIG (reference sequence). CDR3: CAWSVRNGNRRYF. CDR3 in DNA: TGTGCCTGGAGTGTACGGAATGGGAACCGTCGGTACTTC. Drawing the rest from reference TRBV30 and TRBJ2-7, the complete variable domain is SQTIHQWPATLVQPVGSPLSLECTVEGTSNPNLYWYRQAAGRGLQLLFYSVGIGQISSEVPQNLSASRPQDRQFILSSKKLLLSDSGFYLCAWSVRNGNRRYFGPGTRLTVT.

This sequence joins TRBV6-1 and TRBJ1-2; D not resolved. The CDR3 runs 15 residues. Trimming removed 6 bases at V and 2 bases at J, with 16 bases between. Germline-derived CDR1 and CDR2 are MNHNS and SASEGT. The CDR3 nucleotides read TGTGCCAGCAGCACTCCCCGGAAAGGGAACTATGGCTACACCTTC. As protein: CASSTPRKGNYGYTF.

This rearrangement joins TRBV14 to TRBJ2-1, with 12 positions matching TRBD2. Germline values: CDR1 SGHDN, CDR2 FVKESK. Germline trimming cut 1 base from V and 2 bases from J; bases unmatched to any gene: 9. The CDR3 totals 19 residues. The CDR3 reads CASSQVEPLAGGPYNEQFF. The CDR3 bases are TGTGCCAGCAGCCAAGTCGAACCTCTAGCGGGAGGGCCCTACAATGAGCAGTTCTTC.

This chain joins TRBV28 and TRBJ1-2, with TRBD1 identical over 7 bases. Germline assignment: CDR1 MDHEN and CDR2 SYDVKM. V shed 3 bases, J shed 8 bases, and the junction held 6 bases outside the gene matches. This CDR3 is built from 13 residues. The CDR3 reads CASSFRGGKGYTF. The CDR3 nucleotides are TGTGCCAGCAGTTTCAGGGGGGGAAAAGGCTACACCTTC.

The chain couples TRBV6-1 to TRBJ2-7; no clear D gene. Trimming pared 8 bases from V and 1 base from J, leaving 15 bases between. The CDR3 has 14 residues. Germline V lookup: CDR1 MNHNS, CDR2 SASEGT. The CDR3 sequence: CASAWDPESYEQYF. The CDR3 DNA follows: TGTGCCAGCGCCTGGGATCCAGAATCCTACGAGCAGTACTTC.

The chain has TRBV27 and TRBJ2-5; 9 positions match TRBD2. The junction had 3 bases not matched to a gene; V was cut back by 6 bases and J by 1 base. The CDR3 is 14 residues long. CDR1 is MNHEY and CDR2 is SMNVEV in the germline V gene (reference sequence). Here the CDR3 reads CASRAGGPQETQYF. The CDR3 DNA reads TGTGCCAGCAGGGCGGGAGGGCCCCAAGAGACCCAGTACTTC.

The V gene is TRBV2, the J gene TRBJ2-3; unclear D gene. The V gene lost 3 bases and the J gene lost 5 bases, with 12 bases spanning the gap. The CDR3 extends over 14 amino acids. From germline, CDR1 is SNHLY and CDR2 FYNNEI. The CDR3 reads CASSETAQIDTQYF. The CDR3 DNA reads TGTGCCAGCAGTGAGACTGCCCAGATAGATACGCAGTATTTT.

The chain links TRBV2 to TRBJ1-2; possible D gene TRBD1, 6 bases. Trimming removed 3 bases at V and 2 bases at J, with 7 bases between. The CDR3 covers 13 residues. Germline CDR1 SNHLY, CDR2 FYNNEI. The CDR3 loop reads CASSDTGNYGYTF. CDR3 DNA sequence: TGTGCCAGCAGTGATACAGGGAACTATGGCTACACCTTC.

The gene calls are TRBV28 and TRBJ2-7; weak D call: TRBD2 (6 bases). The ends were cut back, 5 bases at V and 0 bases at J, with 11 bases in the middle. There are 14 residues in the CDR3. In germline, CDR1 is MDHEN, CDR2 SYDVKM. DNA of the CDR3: TGTGCCAGCAGTCCCGGGGGTACCTCCTACGAGCAGTACTTC. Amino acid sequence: CASSPGGTSYEQYF.

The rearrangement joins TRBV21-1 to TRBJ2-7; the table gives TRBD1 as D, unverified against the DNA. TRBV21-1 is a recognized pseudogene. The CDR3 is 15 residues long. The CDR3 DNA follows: TGTGCCAGCAGCAAAGGGGCAGCCGTACCCTACGAGCAGTACTTC. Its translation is CASSKGAAVPYEQYF.

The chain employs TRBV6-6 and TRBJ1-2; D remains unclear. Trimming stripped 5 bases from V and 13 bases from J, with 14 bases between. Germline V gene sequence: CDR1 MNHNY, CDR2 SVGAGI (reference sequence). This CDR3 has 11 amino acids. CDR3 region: CASSPSRVSTF. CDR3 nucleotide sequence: TGTGCCAGCAGTCCGTCGAGGGTGTCCACCTTC.

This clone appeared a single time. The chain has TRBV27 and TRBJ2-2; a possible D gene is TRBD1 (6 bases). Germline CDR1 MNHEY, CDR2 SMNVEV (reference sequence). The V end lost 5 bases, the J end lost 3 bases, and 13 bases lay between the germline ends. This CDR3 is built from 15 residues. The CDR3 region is CASSPGRGYTGELFF. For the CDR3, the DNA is TGTGCCAGCAGTCCCGGCAGGGGCTACACCGGGGAGCTGTTTTTT.

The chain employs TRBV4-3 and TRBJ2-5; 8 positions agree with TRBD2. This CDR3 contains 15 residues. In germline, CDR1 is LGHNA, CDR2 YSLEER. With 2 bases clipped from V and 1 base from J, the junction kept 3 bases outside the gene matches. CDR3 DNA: TGCGCCAGCAGCCAATCGCGGGGGGCCCAAGAGACCCAGTACTTC. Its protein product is CASSQSRGAQETQYF.

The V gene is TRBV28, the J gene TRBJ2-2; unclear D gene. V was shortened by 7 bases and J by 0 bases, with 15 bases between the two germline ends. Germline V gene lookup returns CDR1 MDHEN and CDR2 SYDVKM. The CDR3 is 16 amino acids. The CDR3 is CASTHMGSSNTGELFF. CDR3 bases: TGTGCCAGCACCCACATGGGTAGCTCGAACACCGGGGAGCTGTTTTTT.

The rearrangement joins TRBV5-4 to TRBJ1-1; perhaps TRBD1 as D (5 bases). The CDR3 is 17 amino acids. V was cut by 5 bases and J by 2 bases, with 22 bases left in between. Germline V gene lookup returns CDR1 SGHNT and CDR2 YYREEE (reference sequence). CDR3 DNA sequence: TGTGCCAGCAGAGACCGGGGCAGACCTCTCTCTAACACTGAAGCTTTCTTT. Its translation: CASRDRGRPLSNTEAFF.

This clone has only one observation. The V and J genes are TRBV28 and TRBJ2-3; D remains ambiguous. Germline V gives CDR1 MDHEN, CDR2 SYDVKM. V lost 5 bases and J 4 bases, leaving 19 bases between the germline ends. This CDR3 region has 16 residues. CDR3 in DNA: TGTGCCAGCAGTGACGGTCTCGTGGGCGACGCAGATACGCAGTATTTT. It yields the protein CASSDGLVGDADTQYF.

This chain's CDR3 is CAISPASSGGTDTQYF. CDR3 DNA: TGTGCCATCAGTCCCGCGTCTAGCGGGGGCACAGATACGCAGTATTTT. This rearrangement joins TRBV10-3 to TRBJ2-3, with 9 bases identical to TRBD2. The CDR3 loop spans 16 amino acids. Germline lookup yields CDR1 ENHRY and CDR2 SYGVKD. The V segment lost 5 bases and the J segment 1 base; nucleotides outside the gene matches: 7.

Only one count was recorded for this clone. The CDR3 is CASSLVAGGETQYF. The CDR3 DNA follows: TGTGCCAGCAGCTTAGTAGCGGGGGGGGAGACCCAGTACTTC. This chain uses TRBV7-2 with TRBJ2-5; 11 nucleotides match TRBD2. Germline trimming cut 1 base from V and 5 bases from J; bases unmatched to any gene: 0. The germline V gene encodes CDR1 SGHTA and CDR2 FQGNSA. The CDR3 length is 14 residues.

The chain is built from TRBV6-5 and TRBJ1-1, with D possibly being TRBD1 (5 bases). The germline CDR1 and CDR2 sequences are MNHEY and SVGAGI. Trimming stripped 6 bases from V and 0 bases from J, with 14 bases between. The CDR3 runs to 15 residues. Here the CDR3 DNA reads TGTGCCAGCAGCCGACGCCGGGGGGTGAACACTGAAGCTTTCTTT. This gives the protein CASSRRRGVNTEAFF.

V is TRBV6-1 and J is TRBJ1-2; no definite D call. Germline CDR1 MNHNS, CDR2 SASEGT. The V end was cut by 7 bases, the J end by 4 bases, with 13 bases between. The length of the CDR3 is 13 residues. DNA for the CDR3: TGTGCCAGCACCCCTGGACGGACCTATGGCTACACCTTC. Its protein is CASTPGRTYGYTF.

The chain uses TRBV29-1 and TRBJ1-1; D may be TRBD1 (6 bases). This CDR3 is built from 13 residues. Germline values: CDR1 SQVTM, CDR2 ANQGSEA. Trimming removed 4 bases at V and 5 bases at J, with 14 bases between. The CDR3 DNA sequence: TGCAGCGTTGTTGGGGGGAGGGGGACTGAAGCTTTCTTT. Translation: CSVVGGRGTEAFF.

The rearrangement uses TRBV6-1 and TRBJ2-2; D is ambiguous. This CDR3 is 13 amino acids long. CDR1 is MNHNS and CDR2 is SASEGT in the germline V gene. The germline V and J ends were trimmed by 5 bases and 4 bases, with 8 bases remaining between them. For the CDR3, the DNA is TGTGCCAGCAGTCTACGTATCACCGGGGAGCTGTTTTTT. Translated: CASSLRITGELFF.